A single sample is the source of the 25 T cell receptor beta chains below, sequenced in a study of blood T cell repertoires in COVID-19. The assay was immunoSEQ multiplex PCR, and TCRdb's table has in-frame clones only and misses some. Among about 150,000 clones listed, around three quarters were seen once. The sequenced sample was peripheral blood. The receptors come from a middle-aged man with acute or convalescent COVID-19.

The gene calls are TRBV19 and TRBJ2-2; tentative D call: TRBD1 (6 bases). This CDR3 has 14 residues. The V end was cut by 7 bases, the J end by 4 bases, with 13 bases between. Germline values: CDR1 LNHDA, CDR2 SQIVND (reference sequence). The CDR3 reads CASNSRGGTGELFF. The CDR3 DNA is TGTGCCAGTAATAGCAGGGGTGGCACCGGGGAGCTGTTTTTT.

The J gene is TRBJ1-6, the V gene TRBV9; D perhaps matches TRBD1 (6 bases). V was cut by 4 bases and J by 10 bases, with 21 bases left in between. This CDR3 is 16 amino acids long. Per germline, CDR1 SGDLS and CDR2 YYNGEE. CDR3 residues: CASSKEDRISGSPLHF. The CDR3 nucleotides are TGTGCCAGCAGCAAAGAAGACAGGATCAGTGGCTCACCCCTCCACTTT.

The rearrangement links TRBV5-1 to TRBJ1-1; TRBD1 agrees at 7 bases. The J segment lost 0 bases and the V segment lost 4 bases, leaving 9 bases of the junction unmatched. This CDR3 contains 16 residues. The V gene's germline CDR1 is SGHRS and CDR2 YFSETQ. DNA for the CDR3: TGCGCCAGCAGCCCAAAAGAACAGGGGATGAACACTGAAGCTTTCTTT. It is translated as CASSPKEQGMNTEAFF.

Only one count was recorded for this clone. The DNA for the CDR3 is TGTGCCAGCAGCTACAGGTCCTACGAGCAGTACTTC. Translated, it gives CASSYRSYEQYF. The chain joins TRBV7-9 to TRBJ2-7; possible D gene TRBD1, 5 bases. Per the germline V gene, CDR1 is SEHNR and CDR2 is FQNEAQ (reference sequence). This CDR3 contains 12 residues. The V end was cut by 4 bases, the J end by 1 base, with 5 bases between.

The chain links TRBV15 to TRBJ2-3; TRBD1 might be the D (6 bases). Trimming removed 0 bases from V and 7 bases from J, with 8 bases in between. In germline, CDR1 is LNHNV, CDR2 YYDKDF (reference sequence). This CDR3 region has 13 residues. This chain's CDR3 is CATSRDRDNTQYF. CDR3 in DNA: TGTGCCACCAGCAGAGACAGGGACAATACGCAGTATTTT. The full variable domain, in which reference TRBV15 and TRBJ2-3 provide the parts outside the CDR3, is DAMVIQNPRYQVTQFGKPVTLSCSQTLNHNVMYWYQQKSSQAPKLLFHYYDKDFNNEADTPDNFQSRRPNTSFCFLDIRSPGLGDTAMYLCATSRDRDNTQYFGPGTRLTVL.

The sample holds many counts of this clone. The rearrangement joins TRBV15 to TRBJ2-7; 13 nucleotides align to TRBD2. This CDR3 comprises 20 residues. Germline V gene data show CDR1 as LNHNV and CDR2 as YYDKDF (reference sequence). Unmatched junction bases numbered 16, after V lost 0 bases and J lost 5 bases. CDR3 nucleotide sequence: TGTGCCACCAGCAGAGACTCGCTTGCGATCGGGACTAGCGGGGACCACGAGCAGTACGTC. It specifies CATSRDSLAIGTSGDHEQYV.

The V gene is TRBV18, the J gene TRBJ2-3, with 10 bases lining up with TRBD2. V dropped 4 bases and J dropped 2; count of bases not matched to a gene: 3. Germline assignment: CDR1 KGHSH and CDR2 LQKENI. The CDR3 spans 15 residues. This chain's CDR3 is CASSRLAGDTDTQYF. CDR3 bases: TGTGCCAGCTCACGGCTAGCGGGAGACACAGATACGCAGTATTTT.

CDR3 sequence reads: CASSLGGGGLGGQPQHF. In DNA, the CDR3 is TGTGCCAGCAGCTTGGGCGGAGGGGGCCTAGGTGGGCAGCCCCAGCATTTT. The chain joins TRBV5-6 to TRBJ1-5, with TRBD1 matching over 7 bases. The CDR3 extends over 17 amino acids. The germline V gene has CDR1 SGHDT and CDR2 YYEEEE. V shed 0 bases and J 7 bases; nucleotides not matched to a gene: 13.

This clone was seen many times. The chain links TRBV29-1 to TRBJ1-5; tentatively, D is TRBD1 (5 bases). V dropped 3 bases and J dropped 11 bases, with 11 bases sitting between them. Germline loops: CDR1 SQVTM, CDR2 ANQGSEA. This CDR3 is built from 11 residues. Here the CDR3 reads CSVDKAGTQHF. The DNA of the CDR3 is TGCAGCGTTGATAAGGCAGGGACCCAGCATTTT.

The chain joins TRBV6-5 to TRBJ2-7; TRBD1 aligns across 8 bases. V trimming: 7 bases; J trimming: 2 bases; junction bases outside the gene matches: 7. CDR1 is MNHEY, CDR2 SVGAGI, per germline. The CDR3 has 14 amino acids. For the CDR3, the DNA is TGTGCCAGCACAGTTGGGACAGGTACCTACGAGCAGTACGTC. This sequence encodes CASTVGTGTYEQYV.

The chain combines TRBV5-8 with TRBJ1-1, with D possibly TRBD1 on 6 matching bases. Germline assignment: CDR1 SGHTS and CDR2 YDEGEE. V was pared by 0 bases and J by 3 bases, with 15 bases between. The CDR3 extends over 16 amino acids. In DNA form, the CDR3 reads TGTGCCAGCAGCTTGGCCCTTTACAGGGCCGACACTGAAGCTTTCTTT. Translation: CASSLALYRADTEAFF.

The rearrangement joins TRBV30 to TRBJ1-3; D is unresolved. This CDR3 contains 16 residues. Looked up from germline, CDR1 is GTSNPN and CDR2 is SVGIG (reference sequence). Between the trimmed V and J ends, which lost 1 base and 4 bases, there was a span of 17 bases. CDR3 amino acids: CAWSDPLRQQGNTIYF. The CDR3 DNA reads TGTGCCTGGAGTGACCCTCTCCGACAACAAGGAAACACCATATATTTT.

This clone was observed a handful of times. The genes are TRBV4-1 and TRBJ1-4, with D maybe TRBD1 (5 bases). The V gene lost 0 bases and the J gene lost 4 bases, with 9 bases spanning the gap. Germline CDR1 MGHRA, CDR2 YSYEKL. The CDR3 is 15 amino acids. DNA of the CDR3: TGCGCCAGCAGCCAAGACGGGACTGGTAATGAAAAACTGTTTTTT. This codes for CASSQDGTGNEKLFF.

The CDR3 reads CASSLGVPNNEQFF. In nucleotides, the CDR3 is TGCGCCAGCAGCTTGGGTGTTCCTAACAATGAGCAGTTCTTC. The J gene is TRBJ2-1, the V gene TRBV5-1; D not resolved. Germline V CDR1 and CDR2: SGHRS, YFSETQ. Deletions cut 0 bases from V and 5 bases from J, with 9 bases between. The CDR3 totals 14 residues.

This rearrangement joins TRBV30 to TRBJ1-3; D is unresolved. Trimming took 5 bases from V and 0 from J, leaving 11 bases between them. The CDR3 spans 14 residues. Per the germline V gene, CDR1 is GTSNPN and CDR2 is SVGIG (reference sequence). The CDR3 spells CAWDKPSSGNTIYF. The DNA of the CDR3 is TGTGCCTGGGATAAACCGAGCTCTGGAAACACCATATATTTT.

The V call is TRBV6-6, the J call TRBJ2-7; possible D gene TRBD1, 5 bases. The ends were cut back, 10 bases at V and 0 bases at J, with 16 bases in the middle. In germline, CDR1 is MNHNY, CDR2 SVGAGI (reference sequence). CDR3 length: 14 amino acids. CDR3 bases: TGTGCCACCAAAAGGGTACAGGACTCCTACGAGCAGTACGTC. Translating gives CATKRVQDSYEQYV.

The chain combines TRBV2 with TRBJ2-1; D might be TRBD1 (7 bases). Trimming left V 7 bases short and J 9 bases short, with 19 bases between. CDR1 and CDR2 from the germline V gene are SNHLY and FYNNEI. The CDR3 runs 14 residues. The CDR3 spells CASTGGKGAGEQFF. The CDR3 region has the DNA TGTGCCAGCACCGGAGGGAAGGGGGCGGGTGAGCAGTTCTTC.

The rearrangement links TRBV4-1 to TRBJ1-2; D gene unclear. The CDR3 contains 15 residues. Per the germline V gene, CDR1 is MGHRA and CDR2 is YSYEKL. Trimming pared 0 bases from V and 8 bases from J, leaving 16 bases between. The CDR3 region is CASSQDRDYTGGYTF. In DNA form, the CDR3 reads TGCGCCAGCAGCCAAGATCGGGATTACACGGGCGGCTACACCTTC.

The V gene is TRBV18, the J gene TRBJ2-2; 7 bases match TRBD1. Germline V lookup: CDR1 KGHSH, CDR2 LQKENI. The CDR3 runs 15 residues. Losses at the gene ends were 3 bases for V and 6 bases for J; bases not matched to a gene: 7. Here the CDR3 reads CASSPAVGQAGELFF. The CDR3 DNA is TGTGCCAGCTCACCTGCTGTCGGACAGGCCGGGGAGCTGTTTTTT.

The chain has TRBV15 and TRBJ2-1; a possible D gene is TRBD1 (5 bases). The CDR3 spans 16 residues. The ends were cut back, 3 bases at V and 4 bases at J, with 16 bases in the middle. CDR1 is LNHNV and CDR2 is YYDKDF in the germline V gene (reference sequence). Written as DNA, the CDR3 is TGTGCCACCAGCAGGGGGAACAGGATATCGTACAATGAGCAGTTCTTC. Amino acids: CATSRGNRISYNEQFF.

This clone has only a few counts. The chain recombines TRBV7-3 with TRBJ2-2, with no clear D. The CDR3 contains 16 residues. V lost 3 bases to trimming and J lost 0 bases, with 11 bases between them. The V gene's germline CDR1 is SGHTA and CDR2 FQGTGA. The CDR3 nucleotides read TGTGCCAGCAGCTTGGGCGTGAACTCGAACACCGGGGAGCTGTTTTTT. Translated, it gives CASSLGVNSNTGELFF.

This chain joins TRBV5-1 and TRBJ2-6; D is uncertain. V was trimmed by 0 bases and J by 0 bases, leaving 4 bases between them. The CDR3 contains 15 residues. Germline lookup yields CDR1 SGHRS and CDR2 YFSETQ. The CDR3 DNA is TGCGCCAGCAGCTTGGTCGTCTCTGGGGCCAACGTCCTGACTTTC. This translates into CASSLVVSGANVLTF.

This chain uses TRBV14 with TRBJ2-3; 11 bases agree with TRBD2. There are 13 residues in the CDR3. The germline V gene has CDR1 SGHDN and CDR2 FVKESK. V lost 1 base and J lost 12; bases outside the gene matches: 3. CDR3 sequence reads: CASSQVAGGPQYF. CDR3 nucleotide sequence: TGTGCCAGCAGCCAAGTAGCGGGGGGGCCCCAGTATTTT.

This chain connects TRBV24-1 to TRBJ1-2; perhaps TRBD1 as D (5 bases). In germline, CDR1 is KGHDR, CDR2 SFDVKD. Trimming took off 4 bases at V and 8 bases at J, with 16 bases between the two ends. This CDR3 contains 14 residues. The CDR3 region is CATSDPDRSRGYTF. Written as DNA, the CDR3 is TGTGCCACCAGTGACCCTGACAGATCGCGGGGCTACACCTTC.

The chain has TRBV2 and TRBJ2-6, with D perhaps matching TRBD2 (5 bases). The CDR3 covers 15 residues. V was pared by 2 bases and J by 2 bases, with 7 bases between. Germline values: CDR1 SNHLY, CDR2 FYNNEI. The DNA for the CDR3 is TGTGCCAGCAGTGAACGGGAAACTGGGGCCAACGTCCTGACTTTC. This sequence encodes CASSERETGANVLTF.